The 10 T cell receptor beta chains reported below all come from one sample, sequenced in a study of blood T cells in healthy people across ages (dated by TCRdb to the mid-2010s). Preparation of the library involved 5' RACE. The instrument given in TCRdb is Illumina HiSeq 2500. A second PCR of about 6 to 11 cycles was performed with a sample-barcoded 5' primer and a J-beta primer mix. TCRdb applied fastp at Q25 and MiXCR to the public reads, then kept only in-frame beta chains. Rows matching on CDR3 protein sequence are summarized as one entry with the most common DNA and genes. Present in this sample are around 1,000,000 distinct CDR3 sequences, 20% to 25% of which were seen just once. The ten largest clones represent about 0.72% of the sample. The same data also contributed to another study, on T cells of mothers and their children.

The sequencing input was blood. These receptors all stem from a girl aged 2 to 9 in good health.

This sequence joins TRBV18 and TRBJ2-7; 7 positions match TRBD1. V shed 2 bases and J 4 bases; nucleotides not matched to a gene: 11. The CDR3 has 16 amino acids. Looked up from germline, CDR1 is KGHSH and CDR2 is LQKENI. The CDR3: CASSPSIRDRAYEQYF. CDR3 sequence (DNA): TGTGCCAGCTCACCATCGATCCGGGACAGAGCTTACGAGCAGTACTTC.

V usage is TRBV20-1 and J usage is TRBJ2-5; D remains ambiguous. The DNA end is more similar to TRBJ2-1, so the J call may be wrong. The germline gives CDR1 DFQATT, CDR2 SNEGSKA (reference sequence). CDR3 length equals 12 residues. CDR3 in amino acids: CSARDDNNEQFF. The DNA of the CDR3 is TGCAGTGCTAGAGATGACAACAATGAGCAGTTCTTC.

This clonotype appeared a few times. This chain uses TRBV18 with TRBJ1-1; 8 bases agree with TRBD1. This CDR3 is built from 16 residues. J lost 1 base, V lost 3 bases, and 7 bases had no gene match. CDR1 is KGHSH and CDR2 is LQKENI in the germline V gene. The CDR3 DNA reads TGTGCCAGCTCACCTCCTTGGACAGGGAGGAACACTGAAGCTTTCTTT. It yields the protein CASSPPWTGRNTEAFF.

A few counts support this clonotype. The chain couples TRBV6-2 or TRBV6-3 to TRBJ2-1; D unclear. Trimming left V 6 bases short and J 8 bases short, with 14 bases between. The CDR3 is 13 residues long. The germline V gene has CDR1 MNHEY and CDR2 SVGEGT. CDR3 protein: CASSRGMIDEQFF. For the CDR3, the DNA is TGTGCCAGCAGCCGCGGCATGATCGATGAGCAGTTCTTC.

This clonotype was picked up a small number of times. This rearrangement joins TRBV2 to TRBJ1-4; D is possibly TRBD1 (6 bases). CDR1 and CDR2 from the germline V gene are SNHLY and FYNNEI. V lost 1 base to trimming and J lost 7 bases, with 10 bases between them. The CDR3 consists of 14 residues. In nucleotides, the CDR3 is TGTGCCAGCAGTGAAGGGACAGTCGGTGAAAAACTGTTTTTT. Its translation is CASSEGTVGEKLFF.

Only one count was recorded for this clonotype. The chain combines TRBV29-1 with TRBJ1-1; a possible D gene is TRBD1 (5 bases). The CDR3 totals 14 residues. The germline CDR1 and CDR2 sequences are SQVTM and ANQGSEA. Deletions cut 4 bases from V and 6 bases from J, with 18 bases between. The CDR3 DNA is TGCAGCGTTGGGGGTGGGGGGGAGGTCCCTGAAGCTTTCTTT. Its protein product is CSVGGGGEVPEAFF.

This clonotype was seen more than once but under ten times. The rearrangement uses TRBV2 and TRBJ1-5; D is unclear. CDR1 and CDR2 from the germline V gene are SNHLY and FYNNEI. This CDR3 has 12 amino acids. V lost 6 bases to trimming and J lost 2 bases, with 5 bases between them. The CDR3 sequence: CASSYGNQPQHF. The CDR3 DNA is TGTGCCAGCAGCTATGGCAATCAGCCCCAGCATTTT.

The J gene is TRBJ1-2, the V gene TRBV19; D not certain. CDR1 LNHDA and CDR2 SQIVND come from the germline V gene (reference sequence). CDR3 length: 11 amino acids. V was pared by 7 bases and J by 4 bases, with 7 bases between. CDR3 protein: CASTRAYGYTF. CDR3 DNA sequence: TGTGCCAGTACGAGGGCCTATGGCTACACCTTC. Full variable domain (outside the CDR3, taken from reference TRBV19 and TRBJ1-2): DGGITQSPKYLFRKEGQNVTLSCEQNLNHDAMYWYRQDPGQGLRLIYYSQIVNDFQKGDIAEGYSVSREKKESFPLTVTSAQKNPTAFYLCASTRAYGYTFGSGTRLTVV.

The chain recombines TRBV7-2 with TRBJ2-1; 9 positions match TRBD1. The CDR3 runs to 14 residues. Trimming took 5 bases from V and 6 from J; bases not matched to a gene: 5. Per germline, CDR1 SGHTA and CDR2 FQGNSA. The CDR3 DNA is TGTGCCAGCAGCAAGGAGGGACAGGGCAATGAGCAGTTCTTC. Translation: CASSKEGQGNEQFF.

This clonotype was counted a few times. The CDR3: CASSDLDRGTGELFF. CDR3 DNA: TGTGCCAGCAGTGACTTAGACAGGGGTACCGGGGAGCTGTTTTTT. The rearrangement uses TRBV6-4 and TRBJ2-2; the match to TRBD1 covers 8 bases. This CDR3 has 15 residues. Germline V gene lookup returns CDR1 MRHNA and CDR2 SNTAGT. V shed 1 base, J shed 5 bases, and the junction held 3 bases outside the gene matches.